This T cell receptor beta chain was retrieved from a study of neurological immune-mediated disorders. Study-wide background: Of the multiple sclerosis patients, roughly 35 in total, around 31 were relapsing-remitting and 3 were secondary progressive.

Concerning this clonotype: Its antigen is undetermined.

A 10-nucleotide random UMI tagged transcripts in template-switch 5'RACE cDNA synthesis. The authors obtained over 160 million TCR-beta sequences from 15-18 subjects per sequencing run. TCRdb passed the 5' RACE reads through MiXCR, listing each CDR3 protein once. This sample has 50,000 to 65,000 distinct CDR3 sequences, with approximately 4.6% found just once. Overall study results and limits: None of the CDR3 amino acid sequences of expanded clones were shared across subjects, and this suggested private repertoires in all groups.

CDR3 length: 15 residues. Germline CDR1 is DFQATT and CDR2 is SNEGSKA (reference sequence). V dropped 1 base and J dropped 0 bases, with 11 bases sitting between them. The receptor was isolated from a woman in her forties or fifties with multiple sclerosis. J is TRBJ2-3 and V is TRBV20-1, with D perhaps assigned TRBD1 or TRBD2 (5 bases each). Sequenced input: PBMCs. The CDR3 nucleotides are TGCAGTGCTAGAGTCCTGGGGGAGAGCACAGATACGCAGTATTTT. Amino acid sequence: CSARVLGESTDTQYF.